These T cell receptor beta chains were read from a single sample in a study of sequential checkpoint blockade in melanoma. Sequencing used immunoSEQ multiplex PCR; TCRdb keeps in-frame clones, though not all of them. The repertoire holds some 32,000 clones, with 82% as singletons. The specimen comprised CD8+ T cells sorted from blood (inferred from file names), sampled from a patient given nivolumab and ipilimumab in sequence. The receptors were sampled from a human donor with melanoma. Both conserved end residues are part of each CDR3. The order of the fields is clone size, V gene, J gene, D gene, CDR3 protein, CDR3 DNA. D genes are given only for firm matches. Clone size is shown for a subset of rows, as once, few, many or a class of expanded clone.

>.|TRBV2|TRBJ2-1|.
CASTYRAPSYNEQFF
TGTGCCAGCACGTACAGGGCCCCATCCTACAATGAGCAGTTCTTC
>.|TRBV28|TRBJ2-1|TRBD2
CASSSIRREGWDEQFF
TGTGCCAGCAGTTCCATACGGCGGGAGGGCTGGGATGAGCAGTTCTTC
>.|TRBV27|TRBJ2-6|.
CASKLGASGANVLTF
TGTGCCAGCAAACTTGGGGCCTCTGGGGCCAACGTCCTGACTTTC
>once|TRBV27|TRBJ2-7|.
CATRLGESYEQYF
TGTGCCACCCGACTGGGTGAGTCCTACGAGCAGTACTTC
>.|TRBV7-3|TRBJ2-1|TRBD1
CASSLIVSSGQGPYNEQFF
TGTGCCAGCAGCTTAATAGTCTCGTCAGGACAGGGTCCTTACAATGAGCAGTTCTTC
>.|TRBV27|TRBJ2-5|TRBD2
CASSPLSRAGVQQETQYF
TGTGCCAGCAGCCCCCTTTCCCGAGCGGGAGTACAACAAGAGACCCAGTACTTC
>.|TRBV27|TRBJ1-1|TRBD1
CASKRQGANTEAFF
TGTGCCAGCAAACGACAGGGGGCAAACACTGAAGCTTTCTTT
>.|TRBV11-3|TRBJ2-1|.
CASSRRGGFNNEQFF
TGTGCCAGCAGCCGGAGGGGGGGATTTAACAATGAGCAGTTCTTC
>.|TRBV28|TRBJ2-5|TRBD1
CASSTSRTGILQETQYF
TGTGCCAGCAGTACTTCAAGGACAGGAATCCTCCAAGAGACCCAGTACTTC
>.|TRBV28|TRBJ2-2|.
CASSFAGVGGELFF
TGTGCCAGCAGTTTTGCTGGAGTTGGCGGGGAGCTGTTTTTT
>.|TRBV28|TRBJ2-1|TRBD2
CAAGALNEQFF
TGTGCAGCGGGGGCCCTCAATGAGCAGTTCTTC
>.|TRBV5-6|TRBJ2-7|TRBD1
CASSPGTANYEQYF
TGTGCCAGCAGCCCCGGGACAGCCAACTACGAGCAGTACTTC
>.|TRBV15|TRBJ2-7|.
CATSRGLEGSSYEQYF
TGTGCCACCAGCAGGGGGCTGGAGGGAAGCTCCTACGAGCAGTACTTC
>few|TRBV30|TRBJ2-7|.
CAWSVSSHEQYF
TGTGCCTGGAGTGTATCCTCCCACGAGCAGTACTTC
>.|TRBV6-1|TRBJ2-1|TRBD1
CATRGGQGFNEQFF
TGTGCCACTAGGGGGGGACAGGGCTTTAATGAGCAGTTCTTC
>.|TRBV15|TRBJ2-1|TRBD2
CATSWRGEFDNEQFF
TGTGCCACCAGCTGGCGGGGGGAGTTTGACAATGAGCAGTTCTTC
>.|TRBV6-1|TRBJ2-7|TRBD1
CASGTGYEQYF
TGTGCCAGCGGGACAGGCTACGAGCAGTACTTC
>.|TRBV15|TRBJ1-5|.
CATSRDRGRGQPQHF
TGTGCCACCAGCAGAGACAGGGGCCGTGGTCAGCCCCAGCATTTT
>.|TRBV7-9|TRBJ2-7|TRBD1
CASSYTGGLDEQYF
TGTGCCAGCAGCTATACAGGGGGCTTAGACGAGCAGTACTTC
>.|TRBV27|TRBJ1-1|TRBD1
CASSLELTGVGVEAFF
TGTGCCAGCAGTTTAGAACTGACAGGGGTAGGGGTTGAAGCTTTCTTT
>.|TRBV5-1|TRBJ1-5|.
CASSLELDQPQHF
TGCGCCAGCAGCTTGGAGCTAGATCAGCCCCAGCATTTT
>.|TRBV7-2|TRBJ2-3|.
CASSPDSGTDTQYF
TGTGCCAGCAGCCCGGACTCGGGCACAGATACGCAGTATTTT
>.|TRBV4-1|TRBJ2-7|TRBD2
CASSQDLRTSGYEQYF
TGCGCCAGCAGCCAAGATCTTAGGACTAGCGGCTACGAGCAGTACTTC
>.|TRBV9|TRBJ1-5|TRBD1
CASSAGTAANQPQHF
TGTGCCAGCAGCGCGGGGACAGCAGCGAATCAGCCCCAGCATTTT
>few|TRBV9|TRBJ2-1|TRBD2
CASSAGGKTYNEQFF
TGTGCCAGCAGCGCGGGGGGGAAAACCTACAATGAGCAGTTCTTC
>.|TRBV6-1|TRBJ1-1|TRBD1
CASSRTGGTEAFF
TGTGCCAGCAGTCGGACAGGGGGGACTGAAGCTTTCTTT
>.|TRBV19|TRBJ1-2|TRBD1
CASRTQGQKNYGHTF
TGTGCCAGTAGGACCCAGGGACAGAAGAACTATGGCCACACCTTC